This T cell receptor beta chain derives from a study of blood T cells in healthy people across ages. Ten or more counts support this clonotype. CDR1 is LGHDT and CDR2 is YNNKEL in the germline V gene (reference sequence). This CDR3 has 14 residues. Trimming stripped 6 bases from V and 3 bases from J, with 12 bases between. Alongside a J-beta primer mix, a sample-barcoded 5' primer served in a second PCR lasting about 7 to 11 cycles. One entry per CDR3 protein, called by TCRdb with MiXCR from the 5' RACE reads. In the table there are around 990,000 distinct CDR3 sequences, under 40% of which are singletons.

The chain combines TRBV3-1 with TRBJ2-1; D unclear. The specimen sequenced was blood. The origin of this receptor is a man aged 18 to 30 in good health. In DNA form, the CDR3 reads TGTGCCAGCAGTGGGAAGTCGGTCTACAATGAGCAGTTCTTC. Translation: CASSGKSVYNEQFF.